This T cell receptor beta chain was profiled in a study of blood T cell repertoires in COVID-19. Study summary: Researchers got acute and convalescent COVID-19 samples from the United States, Italy and Spain. In each case, the material was cDNA or gDNA derived from T cells, B-cell-depleted T cells, or PBMCs.

Original processing methods: From reference gene primer amplification, estimates of nucleated cell counts were derived. The assay was immunoSEQ multiplex PCR, and TCRdb's table has in-frame clones only and misses some. That table supplies the V and J calls and clone size; D and trimming were determined from the DNA. The top ten clones hold over 5.5% of a sample with some 60,000 clones, about 84% of them seen once. Germline trimming cut 6 bases from V and 7 bases from J; bases unmatched to any gene: 15. The CDR3 sequence is 17 residues long. Germline V gene data show CDR1 as MDHEN and CDR2 as SYDVKM. The sequenced sample was peripheral blood. The clonotype originates from a man aged 60 to 69 with acute or convalescent COVID-19. V gene TRBV28 combines with J gene TRBJ2-1, with 10 bases lining up with TRBD1. CDR3 region: CASSAVGRDRGWNEQFF. CDR3 DNA sequence: TGTGCCAGCAGCGCCGTCGGTCGGGACAGGGGTTGGAATGAGCAGTTCTTC. The full variable domain, in which reference TRBV28 and TRBJ2-1 provide the parts outside the CDR3, is DVKVTQSSRYLVKRTGEKVFLECVQDMDHENMFWYRQDPGLGLRLIYFSYDVKMKEKGDIPEGYSVSREKKERFSLILESASTNQTSMYLCASSAVGRDRGWNEQFFGPGTRLTVL.